This T cell receptor (beta chain) was recovered during a study of T-cell reconstitution after alpha-beta-depleted transplantation in children. Construction of the TCRbeta library involved unique molecular identifiers. TCRdb reprocessed the PCR reads with MiXCR, giving one entry per CDR3 protein. This table has about 600,000 distinct CDR3 sequences, 10% appearing once. This CDR3 is built from 15 residues. The V end was cut by 7 bases, the J end by 5 bases, with 17 bases between. CDR1 and CDR2 from the germline V gene are SNHLY and FYNNEI. The clonotype comes from a human donor who donated a stem cell graft to a child with acute myeloid leukemia. This sample comprised PBMCs from the stem cell graft donor, obtained from the stem cell graft. The chain carries TRBV2 and TRBJ2-2, with D possibly called TRBD1 or TRBD2 (6 bases each). The CDR3 sequence: CASKAEGQGTGELFF. The DNA for the CDR3 is TGTGCCAGCAAAGCGGAGGGGCAGGGGACCGGGGAGCTGTTTTTT. Using reference TRBV2 and TRBJ2-2 for the parts outside the CDR3, the full variable domain is EPEVTQTPSHQVTQMGQEVILRCVPISNHLYFYWYRQILGQKVEFLVSFYNNEISEKSEIFDDQFSVERPDGSNFTLKIRSTKLEDSAMYFCASKAEGQGTGELFFGEGSRLTVL.